The present T cell receptor (beta chain) was sequenced within a study of human T cells and chemical hapten exposure. Whole-study context: Per-sample TCR yield variability stemmed mainly from small pooled library volume differences.

TCRdb called the RACE reads again in MiXCR, with one record for every CDR3 protein. Here the sample spans tens of thousands of distinct CDR3 sequences, approximately 10% being singletons. This CDR3 is built from 16 residues. Germline lookup yields CDR1 ENHRY and CDR2 SYGVKD. The V and J ends lost 3 bases and 2 bases, in that order; junction bases with no gene match: 3. This clonotype was detected many times. Time point denoted: patch test 2, 6 weeks after DPC sensitization. Treatment indicated: therapeutic diphenylcyclopropenone sensitization with weekly scalp DPC. The TCR originated in a man aged 35 to 55 with alopecia areata. Some clones in this sample may be carry-over from other donors' samples. The sample in question was whole blood, obtained in connection with sensitization to the hapten diphenylcyclopropenone (DPC). The genes are TRBV10-3 and TRBJ2-3; TRBD2 agrees at 12 bases. The chain's CDR3 is CAISDGLAGSTDTQYF. CDR3 DNA: TGTGCCATCAGTGATGGACTAGCGGGATCCACAGATACGCAGTATTTT.